These 27 T cell receptor beta chains were sequenced from one sample in a study of identical twins. TCRdb re-derived calls from the 5' RACE reads in MiXCR, one entry per CDR3 protein. The profile shows roughly 1,500,000 distinct CDR3 sequences, roughly 35% of them singletons. Sequencing used cord blood. These receptor sequences come from a newborn girl in good health.

Only a few counts were recorded for this clonotype. This sequence joins TRBV20-1 and TRBJ2-1; the D gene is possibly TRBD2 (6 bases). The better agreement between TRBJ2-7 and the DNA end casts doubt on the J call. The length of the CDR3 is 17 residues. CDR1 is DFQATT, CDR2 SNEGSKA, per germline (reference sequence). CDR3 residues: CSARLLASLPSYNEQYF. CDR3 sequence (DNA): TGCAGTGCTAGACTACTAGCAAGTCTTCCCTCCTACAATGAGCAGTACTTC.

This clonotype was counted at least ten times. The genes are TRBV7-6 and TRBJ2-7, with 9 bases identical to TRBD1. Looked up from germline, CDR1 is SGHVS and CDR2 is FNYEAQ. CDR3 length: 14 residues. Trimming at V came to 2 bases and at J to 5 bases, leaving 4 bases not matched to a gene. CDR3 region: CASSLTGGFHEQYF. The CDR3 region has the DNA TGTGCCAGCAGCTTAACAGGGGGCTTTCACGAGCAGTACTTC.

The chain couples TRBV24-1 to TRBJ2-5, with TRBD1 matching 9 bases. The CDR3 is made up of 15 amino acids. Germline CDR1 is KGHDR and CDR2 is SFDVKD. J gave up 7 bases and V 4 bases, and 9 bases lay outside the gene matches. The CDR3 bases are TGTGCCACCAGTGAGGGGGGGACAGGGAGCGGGACCCAGTACTTC. Translating it yields CATSEGGTGSGTQYF.

This clonotype was observed many times. V usage is TRBV7-2 and J usage is TRBJ2-4, with TRBD1 matching 8 bases. Trimming took 5 bases from V and 0 from J; bases not matched to a gene: 6. CDR1 SGHTA and CDR2 FQGNSA come from the germline V gene. The length of the CDR3 is 16 residues. For the CDR3, the DNA is TGTGCCAGCAGCCACCGGACAGGGTTAGCCAAAAACATTCAGTACTTC. Translating it yields CASSHRTGLAKNIQYF.

The chain employs TRBV11-2 and TRBJ1-2, with D unresolved. Germline assignment: CDR1 SGHAT and CDR2 FQNNGV. The V end lost 5 bases, the J end lost 3 bases, and 10 bases lay between the germline ends. This CDR3 is 13 amino acids long. CDR3 residues: CASSPTLDYGYTF. The CDR3 nucleotides are TGTGCCAGCAGCCCTACGCTGGACTATGGCTACACCTTC.

This sequence joins TRBV2 and TRBJ1-6; the match to TRBD1 covers 9 bases. Looked up from germline, CDR1 is SNHLY and CDR2 is FYNNEI. This CDR3 has 16 amino acids. After removal of 6 bases from V and 6 bases from J, the junction contained 9 bases not matched to a gene. CDR3 nucleotides: TGTGCCAGCAGCTACAGGGGGCGAAGTCCTAATTCACCCCTCCACTTT. This gives the protein CASSYRGRSPNSPLHF. Variable domain in full (rest from reference TRBV2 and TRBJ1-6): EPEVTQTPSHQVTQMGQEVILRCVPISNHLYFYWYRQILGQKVEFLVSFYNNEISEKSEIFDDQFSVERPDGSNFTLKIRSTKLEDSAMYFCASSYRGRSPNSPLHFGNGTRLTVT.

The rearrangement uses TRBV4-1 and TRBJ2-3; 8 nucleotides line up with TRBD2. CDR1 is MGHRA and CDR2 is YSYEKL in the germline V gene. This CDR3 region has 17 residues. Trimming cost V 1 base and J 0 bases; bases outside gene matches: 6. CDR3 in amino acids: CASSQVFSGASTDTQYF. The CDR3 nucleotides read TGCGCCAGCAGCCAAGTCTTTAGCGGGGCTAGCACAGATACGCAGTATTTT.

Here the CDR3 reads CASSDSGRPPTDEQYF. The CDR3 DNA is TGTGCCAGCAGTGATTCCGGCAGACCTCCAACAGATGAGCAGTACTTC. This chain uses TRBV25-1 with TRBJ2-7; D call uncertain. Between the trimmed V and J ends, which lost 3 bases and 7 bases, there was a span of 22 bases. This CDR3 is built from 16 residues. CDR1 MGHDK and CDR2 SYGVNS come from the germline V gene.

Only a few counts were recorded for this clonotype. The chain couples TRBV5-6 to TRBJ1-1; D call uncertain. V lost 4 bases and J 4 bases, leaving 11 bases between the germline ends. The CDR3 extends over 13 amino acids. In germline, CDR1 is SGHDT, CDR2 YYEEEE. The CDR3 region has the DNA TGTGCCAGCAGCCCGAAATGGGGCACTGAAGCTTTCTTT. Its translation: CASSPKWGTEAFF.

This chain connects TRBV5-6 to TRBJ2-1; 9 nucleotides line up with TRBD2. J was trimmed by 0 bases and V by 0 bases; bases with no gene match: 4. The germline gives CDR1 SGHDT, CDR2 YYEEEE. The length of the CDR3 is 17 residues. CDR3: CASSLALAGSSYNEQFF. The CDR3 nucleotides read TGTGCCAGCAGCTTGGCCCTAGCGGGGAGCTCCTACAATGAGCAGTTCTTC.

The rearrangement uses TRBV9 and TRBJ2-3, with D possibly TRBD2 on 6 matching bases. Germline-derived CDR1 and CDR2 are SGDLS and YYNGEE. The CDR3 runs 16 residues. With 4 bases removed from V and 4 bases from J, the gap between germline ends came to 19 bases. The CDR3: CASSLRDSMRADTQYF. The DNA for the CDR3 is TGTGCCAGCAGCCTAAGGGACTCCATGAGGGCAGATACGCAGTATTTT.

This clonotype was detected a few times. The chain is built from TRBV7-6 and TRBJ2-2; TRBD2 matches 7 bases. This CDR3 is built from 16 residues. V shed 2 bases, J shed 7 bases, and the junction held 10 bases outside the gene matches. Germline V gene sequence: CDR1 SGHVS, CDR2 FNYEAQ. Here the CDR3 DNA reads TGTGCCAGCAGCTTACGATGGACTAGATTGGGCGGGGAGCTGTTTTTT. Its protein product is CASSLRWTRLGGELFF.

The rearrangement uses TRBV11-2 and TRBJ2-3; TRBD2 aligns across 9 bases. Germline V gene lookup returns CDR1 SGHAT and CDR2 FQNNGV. V was pared by 2 bases and J by 2 bases, with 11 bases of the junction left unmatched. The CDR3 covers 18 residues. CDR3 in DNA: TGTGCCAGCAGCTTAAAGGGATCACTAGCGGGTGTCACAGATACGCAGTATTTT. Translated, it gives CASSLKGSLAGVTDTQYF. Based on the CDR3 plus reference TRBV11-2 and TRBJ2-3, the full variable domain is EAGVAQSPRYKIIEKRQSVAFWCNPISGHATLYWYQQILGQGPKLLIQFQNNGVVDDSQLPKDRFSAERLKGVDSTLKIQPAKLEDSAVYLCASSLKGSLAGVTDTQYFGPGTRLTVL.

The chain links TRBV20-1 to TRBJ2-3; D unresolved. The CDR3 loop spans 11 amino acids. From germline, CDR1 is DFQATT and CDR2 SNEGSKA (reference sequence). The germline V and J ends were trimmed by 1 base and 4 bases, with 3 bases remaining between them. The CDR3 DNA reads TGCAGTGCTAGAGGGCCAGATACGCAGTATTTT. Its protein is CSARGPDTQYF.

This clonotype was observed a handful of times. The chain joins TRBV6-1 to TRBJ1-6, with 7 bases lining up with TRBD1. The junction had 9 bases not matched to a gene; V was cut back by 4 bases and J by 0 bases. Germline lookup yields CDR1 MNHNS and CDR2 SASEGT. The CDR3 totals 18 residues. CDR3 residues: CASSGPGQYSSYNSPLHF. CDR3 nucleotide sequence: TGTGCCAGCAGTGGACCGGGACAGTACAGCTCCTATAATTCACCCCTCCACTTT.

This clonotype turned up a few times. This sequence joins TRBV3-1 and TRBJ1-1; the match to TRBD1 covers 7 bases. The CDR3 extends over 15 amino acids. Per the germline V gene, CDR1 is LGHDT and CDR2 is YNNKEL (reference sequence). V lost 4 bases to trimming and J lost 0 bases; unmatched junction nucleotides: 5. The CDR3 loop reads CASSLGQNMNTEAFF. CDR3 bases: TGTGCCAGCAGCCTGGGACAGAACATGAACACTGAAGCTTTCTTT.

The gene calls are TRBV4-1 and TRBJ2-3; D is undetermined. The CDR3 is 11 amino acids. The germline V and J ends were trimmed by 0 bases and 12 bases, with 7 bases remaining between them. Germline CDR1 and CDR2: MGHRA and YSYEKL. The CDR3 protein is CASSQDRVQYF. The CDR3 DNA is TGCGCCAGCAGCCAAGACCGGGTTCAGTATTTT.

V and J are TRBV20-1 and TRBJ2-2; the match to TRBD2 covers 11 bases. The germline V gene has CDR1 DFQATT and CDR2 SNEGSKA (reference sequence). CDR3 length: 17 amino acids. V shed 0 bases, J shed 2 bases, and the junction held 5 bases outside the gene matches. The CDR3 nucleotides read TGCAGTGCTAGAGAAGGTAGCGGGAGGGTCAACACCGGGGAGCTGTTTTTT. As protein: CSAREGSGRVNTGELFF.

For this clonotype: The junction departs from the called germline gene at one end, perhaps through a read error. The chain has TRBV18 and TRBJ2-1; TRBD2 might be the D (6 bases). Germline loops: CDR1 KGHSH, CDR2 LQKENI. The CDR3 loop spans 13 amino acids. Here the CDR3 reads CTSSPDPSAQQFF. DNA of the CDR3: TGTACCAGCTCACCAGACCCTAGCGCCCAGCAGTTCTTC. Looking up the rest from reference TRBV18 and TRBJ2-1 gives the full variable domain: NAGVMQNPRHLVRRRGQEARLRCSPMKGHSHVYWYRQLPEEGLKFMVYLQKENIIDESGMPKERFSAEFPKEGPSILRIQQVVRGDSAAYFCTSSPDPSAQQFFGPGTRLTVL.

Ten or more counts support this clonotype. This sequence joins TRBV2 and TRBJ1-5, with D possibly being TRBD1 (6 bases). V was pared by 4 bases and J by 0 bases, with 7 bases between. From germline, CDR1 is SNHLY and CDR2 FYNNEI. CDR3 length: 14 amino acids. CDR3 region: CASSGGHSNQPQHF. CDR3 nucleotides: TGTGCCAGCAGTGGGGGACATAGCAATCAGCCCCAGCATTTT.

The chain joins TRBV6-6 to TRBJ2-7, with D maybe TRBD1 (5 bases). This CDR3 has 14 residues. The V end lost 0 bases, the J end lost 2 bases, and 8 bases lay between the germline ends. In germline, CDR1 is MNHNY, CDR2 SVGAGI (reference sequence). CDR3 sequence (DNA): TGTGCCAGCAGTTACTCGGAAGGGGCCTACGAGCAGTACTTC. Amino acid sequence: CASSYSEGAYEQYF.

About this clonotype itself: The junction shows a germline mismatch at one end, possibly a read error. The chain links TRBV20-1 to TRBJ2-1; 11 nucleotides line up with TRBD1. The V gene's germline CDR1 is DFQATT and CDR2 SNEGSKA (reference sequence). The CDR3 has 17 residues. This CDR3 is CSARDLHGTGGYNEHFF. The CDR3 nucleotides are TGCAGTGCTAGAGATCTTCACGGGACAGGGGGTTACAATGAGCACTTCTTC.

This clonotype turned up a few times. This chain connects TRBV7-2 to TRBJ2-5; maybe TRBD2 (6 bases). Germline assignment: CDR1 SGHTA and CDR2 FQGNSA. V shed 0 bases and J shed 11 bases, with 16 bases lying between them. The CDR3 contains 14 residues. CDR3 sequence: CASSLAQLANEQYF. The CDR3 DNA is TGTGCCAGCAGCTTAGCACAACTAGCCAATGAGCAGTACTTC.

This clonotype came up a few times. The chain is built from TRBV20-1 and TRBJ2-1; D possibly corresponds to TRBD2 (5 bases). V was shortened by 1 base and J by 2 bases, with 9 bases between the two germline ends. This CDR3 is built from 14 residues. CDR1 is DFQATT and CDR2 is SNEGSKA in the germline V gene (reference sequence). The CDR3 DNA reads as TGCAGTGCTAGAGTCGACGGGACCTACAATGAGCAGTTCTTC. It is translated as CSARVDGTYNEQFF.

The rearrangement joins TRBV12-3 or TRBV12-4 to TRBJ2-5, with D perhaps assigned TRBD1 or TRBD2 (5 bases each). The CDR3 is 15 amino acids. The V gene lost 1 base and the J gene lost 5 bases, with 14 bases spanning the gap. Here the CDR3 DNA reads TGTGCCAGCAGTTTAGGGGGGATAAGTGGGGAGACCCAGTACTTC. It is translated as CASSLGGISGETQYF.

V usage is TRBV6-1 and J usage is TRBJ1-2, with 9 bases identical to TRBD1. The length of the CDR3 is 15 residues. Germline loops: CDR1 MNHNS, CDR2 SASEGT. After removal of 2 bases from V and 7 bases from J, the junction contained 8 bases not matched to a gene. CDR3 sequence reads: CASSEFNGDRAGYTF. The CDR3 nucleotides are TGTGCCAGCAGTGAATTCAATGGGGACAGGGCTGGCTACACCTTC.

CDR3 region: CASSPGLAGVWTDTQYF. The CDR3 DNA reads as TGTGCCAGCAGCCCTGGACTAGCGGGAGTCTGGACAGATACGCAGTATTTT. The chain carries TRBV7-2 and TRBJ2-3; TRBD2 matches at 13 bases. The ends lost 5 bases at V and 3 bases at J; junction bases unmatched: 8. This CDR3 comprises 17 residues. Germline V lookup: CDR1 SGHTA, CDR2 FQGNSA.